Listed here are 29 T cell receptor beta chains from one sample, sequenced in a study of technical replicates of blood from a handful of donors. TCRdb keeps only in-frame clones here, not all; method: immunoSEQ multiplex PCR. The table has about 17,000 clones, 70% to 85% seen once; the top ten hold about 9.5%. The sequencing sample was made of PBMCs. These receptor sequences come from a human donor in good health. Some clones in this sample may be carry-over from other donors' samples.

The rearrangement joins TRBV19 to TRBJ1-4, with D maybe TRBD1 (6 bases). V was trimmed by 6 bases and J by 4 bases, leaving 18 bases between them. Germline V lookup: CDR1 LNHDA, CDR2 SQIVND (reference sequence). The CDR3 runs to 16 residues. The DNA for the CDR3 is TGTGCCAGTAGGCGCACGACAGGACTCCTTAATGAAAAACTGTTTTTT. Protein product: CASRRTTGLLNEKLFF.

The genes are TRBV6-1 and TRBJ2-1; 12 bases agree with TRBD2. This CDR3 is 15 amino acids long. V shed 4 bases and J 5 bases; nucleotides not matched to a gene: 3. Germline values: CDR1 MNHNS, CDR2 SASEGT. CDR3 loop: CASSVGLAGHNEQFF. Here the CDR3 DNA reads TGTGCCAGCAGTGTAGGACTAGCGGGACACAATGAGCAGTTCTTC.

The V call is TRBV5-1, the J call TRBJ2-1; 7 bases align to TRBD2. Germline CDR1 is SGHRS and CDR2 is YFSETQ. Germline trimming cut 0 bases from V and 13 bases from J; bases unmatched to any gene: 7. This CDR3 comprises 13 residues. CDR3 loop: CASSLAVQRDQFF. The CDR3 region has the DNA TGCGCCAGCAGCTTGGCGGTGCAGCGGGATCAGTTCTTC.

V is TRBV7-7 and J is TRBJ2-2; 8 bases align to TRBD1. V lost 5 bases, J lost 7 bases, and 9 bases stayed unmatched. There are 15 residues in the CDR3. CDR1 and CDR2 from the germline V gene are SSHAT and FNYEAQ (reference sequence). The CDR3 nucleotides are TGTGCCAGCAGCCGGACAGGGCCTGGGAGCGGGGAGCTGTTTTTT. Its protein product is CASSRTGPGSGELFF.

V gene TRBV6-1 combines with J gene TRBJ2-1; 10 positions match TRBD2. Per the germline V gene, CDR1 is MNHNS and CDR2 is SASEGT. Trimming cost V 0 bases and J 3 bases; bases outside gene matches: 5. The CDR3 runs to 17 residues. CDR3 nucleotide sequence: TGTGCCAGCAGTGAAGCCATGACTAGCGGGTACTACAATGAGCAGTTCTTC. Translated, it gives CASSEAMTSGYYNEQFF.

J is TRBJ2-7 and V is TRBV7-9; 10 bases are shared with TRBD1. Per the germline V gene, CDR1 is SEHNR and CDR2 is FQNEAQ (reference sequence). There are 16 residues in the CDR3. V dropped 5 bases and J dropped 5; count of bases not matched to a gene: 12. The CDR3 region is CASSQDRGQGIHEQYF. CDR3 DNA: TGTGCCAGCAGCCAGGACAGGGGACAGGGGATCCACGAGCAGTACTTC.

This clone was seen a single time. CDR3 amino acids: CASSYGTSGSMATQYF. The CDR3, as DNA: TGTGCCAGCAGTTACGGGACTAGCGGATCAATGGCTACGCAGTATTTT. J is TRBJ2-3 and V is TRBV6-5; 11 positions agree with TRBD2. CDR3 length equals 16 residues. Germline assignment: CDR1 MNHEY and CDR2 SVGAGI. V dropped 2 bases and J dropped 8; count of bases not matched to a gene: 9.

The chain combines TRBV15 with TRBJ1-1; TRBD1 might be the D (6 bases). Trimming took 0 bases from V and 0 from J, leaving 17 bases between them. Germline CDR1 reads LNHNV; CDR2 reads YYDKDF (reference sequence). The CDR3 length is 18 residues. CDR3 sequence reads: CATSRDFSTGNMNTEAFF. The DNA of the CDR3 is TGTGCCACCAGCAGAGATTTTTCGACAGGAAATATGAACACTGAAGCTTTCTTT.

This chain links TRBV27 with TRBJ1-5; tentatively, D is TRBD1 (6 bases). This CDR3 has 16 residues. Germline values: CDR1 MNHEY, CDR2 SMNVEV (reference sequence). V shed 0 bases and J shed 4 bases, with 13 bases lying between them. The CDR3 nucleotides read TGTGCCAGCAGTTTATCGTGGACAGCGTTGAATCAGCCCCAGCATTTT. Amino acids: CASSLSWTALNQPQHF.

On this clone: Sequence at one end of the junction differs from germline and may be a read error. The chain couples TRBV10-3 to TRBJ2-2, with a tentative D call TRBD1 (6 bases). The CDR3 has 14 residues. Germline V gene lookup returns CDR1 ENHRY and CDR2 SYGVKD. The CDR3 bases are TGTGCCATCAGTGTTCCGACAGGACACCGGGGAGCTGTTTTT. Amino acid sequence: CAISVPTGHRGAVF.

This chain joins TRBV21-1 and TRBJ2-7; the D call in the table, TRBD2, was not verified against the DNA. TRBV21-1 is described as a pseudogene. The CDR3 has 17 residues. CDR3 protein: CASSKALRDSGICEQYF. Written as DNA, the CDR3 is TGTGCCAGCAGCAAAGCGCTAAGGGACTCTGGGATCTGCGAGCAGTACTTC.

This chain links TRBV7-9 with TRBJ1-1; no definite D call. The germline V gene encodes CDR1 SEHNR and CDR2 FQNEAQ (reference sequence). The CDR3 contains 14 residues. Trimming cost V 8 bases and J 1 base, with 14 bases left between them. The CDR3 region has the DNA TGTGCCAGCGTCTGGTTGACATCGAACACTGAAGCTTTCTTT. Protein sequence: CASVWLTSNTEAFF.

The genes are TRBV5-4 and TRBJ2-1; tentatively, D is TRBD1 (6 bases). The germline V and J ends were trimmed by 3 bases and 2 bases, with 12 bases remaining between them. In germline, CDR1 is SGHNT, CDR2 YYREEE (reference sequence). CDR3 length equals 15 residues. For the CDR3, the DNA is TGTGCCAGCAGCTCCGCAGGGGTAGCCTACAATGAGCAGTTCTTC. Translated, it gives CASSSAGVAYNEQFF. The entire variable domain, with the rest obtained from reference TRBV5-4 and TRBJ2-1, is as follows: ETGVTQSPTHLIKTRGQQVTLRCSSQSGHNTVSWYQQALGQGPQFIFQYYREEENGRGNFPPRFSGLQFPNYSSELNVNALELDDSALYLCASSSAGVAYNEQFFGPGTRLTVL.

This clone came up a few times. This chain links TRBV19 with TRBJ2-7; weak D call: TRBD2 (7 bases). This CDR3 region has 15 residues. The germline V and J ends were trimmed by 3 bases and 2 bases, with 14 bases remaining between them. Germline lookup yields CDR1 LNHDA and CDR2 SQIVND (reference sequence). The CDR3: CASSIPGEGAYEQYF. CDR3 nucleotides: TGTGCCAGTAGTATCCCAGGGGAGGGGGCCTACGAGCAGTACTTC.

The rearrangement links TRBV28 to TRBJ2-3, with 7 bases identical to TRBD2. Per germline, CDR1 MDHEN and CDR2 SYDVKM. Trimming cost V 1 base and J 1 base; bases outside gene matches: 5. The CDR3 is 16 residues long. CDR3 residues: CASSLSASGGTDTQYF. The CDR3 coding sequence is TGTGCCAGCAGTTTATCTGCTAGCGGAGGCACAGATACGCAGTATTTT.

The genes are TRBV18 and TRBJ1-1; 8 positions match TRBD1. This CDR3 has 17 amino acids. V trimming: 3 bases; J trimming: 5 bases; junction bases outside the gene matches: 14. CDR1 is KGHSH and CDR2 is LQKENI in the germline V gene. The CDR3 region is CASSPSEQGGGGTEAFF. In DNA, the CDR3 is TGTGCCAGCTCACCTAGTGAACAGGGGGGCGGAGGGACTGAAGCTTTCTTT.

The chain has TRBV9 and TRBJ2-5; TRBD1 matches at 11 bases. The CDR3 spans 14 residues. J gave up 7 bases and V 3 bases, and 5 bases lay outside the gene matches. Per germline, CDR1 SGDLS and CDR2 YYNGEE. The CDR3 loop reads CASSDRDRGGTQYF. DNA of the CDR3: TGTGCCAGCAGCGACCGGGACAGGGGGGGGACCCAGTACTTC.

This chain connects TRBV5-1 to TRBJ2-7, with 9 bases lining up with TRBD1. CDR1 is SGHRS, CDR2 YFSETQ, per germline. After removal of 4 bases from V and 9 bases from J, the junction contained 14 bases not matched to a gene. CDR3 size: 15 residues. CDR3 coding DNA: TGCGCCAGCAGCCGGGATCGGACAGGGGAAGGTGTGCAGTACTTC. Translation: CASSRDRTGEGVQYF.

The chain has TRBV25-1 and TRBJ2-5; no firm D call. The length of the CDR3 is 13 residues. V lost 1 base, J lost 1 base, and 4 bases lay in between. From germline, CDR1 is MGHDK and CDR2 SYGVNS. CDR3 sequence reads: CASSESVQETQYF. DNA for the CDR3: TGTGCCAGCAGTGAATCGGTCCAAGAGACCCAGTACTTC.

The chain links TRBV19 to TRBJ2-1; 7 bases are shared with TRBD2. The V and J ends lost 3 bases and 9 bases, in that order; junction bases with no gene match: 8. The CDR3 loop spans 14 amino acids. CDR1 is LNHDA, CDR2 SQIVND, per germline (reference sequence). CDR3 residues: CASSIGAGAGEQFF. DNA of the CDR3: TGTGCCAGTAGTATTGGGGCGGGAGCGGGTGAGCAGTTCTTC.

This clone was detected once. This sequence joins TRBV19 and TRBJ2-1, with 7 bases that match TRBD1. The CDR3 spans 16 residues. Germline CDR1 and CDR2: LNHDA and SQIVND (reference sequence). The J segment lost 0 bases and the V segment lost 5 bases, leaving 7 bases of the junction unmatched. As DNA, the CDR3 is TGTGCCAGTAGTCGAAGGACAGGAAGCTCCTACAATGAGCAGTTCTTC. It yields the protein CASSRRTGSSYNEQFF.

There are a few counts of this clone. The rearrangement joins TRBV9 to TRBJ1-1; TRBD1 agrees at 7 bases. Germline CDR1 and CDR2: SGDLS and YYNGEE. CDR3 size: 15 residues. V shed 3 bases and J 1 base; nucleotides not matched to a gene: 6. CDR3 in amino acids: CASSETGTENTEAFF. In nucleotides, the CDR3 is TGTGCCAGCAGCGAGACCGGGACAGAGAACACTGAAGCTTTCTTT.

This rearrangement joins TRBV6-1 to TRBJ2-7; D might be TRBD1 (5 bases). The CDR3 totals 15 residues. Looked up from germline, CDR1 is MNHNS and CDR2 is SASEGT. Trimming left V 7 bases short and J 4 bases short, with 20 bases between. The CDR3 DNA is TGTGCCAGCACCTTGAGGTACGACAGACCTTACGAGCAGTACTTC. It codes for CASTLRYDRPYEQYF.

This clone has just one count. V gene TRBV4-1 combines with J gene TRBJ2-1; 10 bases align to TRBD1. The V segment lost 4 bases and the J segment 8 bases; nucleotides outside the gene matches: 8. Germline CDR1 is MGHRA and CDR2 is YSYEKL. This CDR3 has 15 amino acids. CDR3 sequence: CASSPSGQGLDEQFF. The DNA for the CDR3 is TGCGCCAGCAGCCCGTCGGGACAGGGGCTCGATGAGCAGTTCTTC.

Regarding this clone: Different DNA sequences within this sample yield the same CDR3. This chain joins TRBV5-1 and TRBJ2-5, with TRBD2 matching 8 bases. The trim removed 5 bases at V and 2 bases at J, leaving 8 bases unmatched. This CDR3 spans 15 amino acids. Germline CDR1 and CDR2: SGHRS and YFSETQ. Here the CDR3 DNA reads TGCGCCAGCAGGCCGGGAGGGGCAGCACAAGAGACCCAGTACTTC. This gives the protein CASRPGGAAQETQYF.

The chain joins TRBV29-1 to TRBJ1-1, with D possibly TRBD1 on 6 matching bases. CDR1 is SQVTM and CDR2 is ANQGSEA in the germline V gene. CDR3 length: 12 residues. With 3 bases removed from V and 4 bases from J, the gap between germline ends came to 9 bases. In nucleotides, the CDR3 is TGCAGCGTTGAGGGGGCTGGCACTGAAGCTTTCTTT. Its translation: CSVEGAGTEAFF. The whole variable domain, remainder taken from reference TRBV29-1 and TRBJ1-1, is SAVISQKPSRDICQRGTSLTIQCQVDSQVTMMFWYRQQPGQSLTLIATANQGSEATYESGFVIDKFPISRPNLTFSTLTVSNMSPEDSSIYLCSVEGAGTEAFFGQGTRLTVV.

The rearrangement uses TRBV19 and TRBJ1-2; D gene unclear. CDR3 length: 13 amino acids. Trimming shortened V by 7 bases and J by 6 bases, and 15 bases separated the two germline ends. Germline V gene data show CDR1 as LNHDA and CDR2 as SQIVND (reference sequence). Written as DNA, the CDR3 is TGTGCCAGTACCTCATCCGGGATTAATGGCTACACCTTC. It codes for CASTSSGINGYTF.

Only a few counts were recorded for this clone. The chain has TRBV6-4 and TRBJ2-1; 8 bases fit TRBD2. The V segment lost 3 bases and the J segment 9 bases; nucleotides outside the gene matches: 7. Germline CDR1 and CDR2: MRHNA and SNTAGT. The CDR3 loop spans 14 amino acids. The DNA for the CDR3 is TGTGCCAGCAGTGAGGGGACTAGGCTTGGTGAGCAGTTCTTC. This translates into CASSEGTRLGEQFF.

This chain links TRBV10-3 with TRBJ2-2; tentatively, D is TRBD1 (6 bases). V was pared by 6 bases and J by 7 bases, with 12 bases between. CDR1 and CDR2 (germline): ENHRY, SYGVKD. CDR3 length: 13 amino acids. CDR3 coding DNA: TGTGCCATCAGGAACAGGGACGGCGGGGAGCTGTTTTTT. Translated, it gives CAIRNRDGGELFF.